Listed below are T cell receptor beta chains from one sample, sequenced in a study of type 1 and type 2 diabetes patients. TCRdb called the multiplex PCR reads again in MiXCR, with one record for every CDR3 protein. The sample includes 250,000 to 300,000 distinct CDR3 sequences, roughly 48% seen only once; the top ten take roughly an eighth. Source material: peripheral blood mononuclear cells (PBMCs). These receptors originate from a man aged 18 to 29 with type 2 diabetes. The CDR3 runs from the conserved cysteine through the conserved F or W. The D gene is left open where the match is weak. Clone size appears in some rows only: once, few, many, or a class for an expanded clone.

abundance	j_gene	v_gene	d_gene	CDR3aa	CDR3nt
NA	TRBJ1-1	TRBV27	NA	CASSPKILNTEAFF	TGTGCCAGCAGTCCGAAAATCTTGAACACTGAAGCTTTCTTT
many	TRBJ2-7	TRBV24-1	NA	CATSVDYEQYF	TGTGCCACCAGTGTAGACTACGAGCAGTACTTC
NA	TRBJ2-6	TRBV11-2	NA	CASYGAGANVLTF	TGTGCCAGCTATGGGGCTGGGGCCAACGTCCTGACTTTC
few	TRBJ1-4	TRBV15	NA	CATSVQGDEKLFF	TGTGCCACCTCCGTCCAAGGGGACGAAAAACTGTTTTTT
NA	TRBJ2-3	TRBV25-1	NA	CASSNYGVGTDTQYF	TGTGCCAGCAGTAACTACGGGGTTGGCACAGATACGCAGTATTTT
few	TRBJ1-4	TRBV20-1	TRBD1	CSAAQGASEKLFF	TGCAGTGCTGCACAGGGGGCTAGTGAAAAACTGTTTTTT
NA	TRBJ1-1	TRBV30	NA	CAWSRDEKAFF	TGTGCCTGGAGTAGGGACGAAAAAGCTTTCTTT
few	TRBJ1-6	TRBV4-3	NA	CASSQRLTPNSPLHF	TGCGCCAGCAGCCAACGCCTAACCCCTAATTCACCCCTCCACTTT
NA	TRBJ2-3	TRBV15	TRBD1	CATSRGQGALTDTQYF	TGTGCCACCAGCAGGGGACAGGGGGCGCTGACAGATACGCAGTATTTT
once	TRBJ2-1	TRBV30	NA	CAWVEGWDEQFF	TGTGCCTGGGTAGAAGGGTGGGATGAGCAGTTCTTC
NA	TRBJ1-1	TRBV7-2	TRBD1	CASSHYRGRRTEAFF	TGTGCCAGCAGCCACTACAGGGGGAGACGTACTGAAGCTTTCTTT
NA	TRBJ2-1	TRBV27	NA	CASTYRGSYNEQFF	TGTGCCAGCACCTACCGGGGCTCCTACAATGAGCAGTTCTTC
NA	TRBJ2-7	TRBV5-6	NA	CASSNLMDRSSYEQYF	TGTGCCAGCAGCAACCTCATGGACAGAAGCTCCTACGAGCAGTACTTC
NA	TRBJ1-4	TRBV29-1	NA	CSVVDSLREKLFF	TGCAGCGTGGTGGACAGCCTTCGTGAAAAACTGTTTTTT
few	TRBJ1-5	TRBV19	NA	CASSDPGGQPQHF	TGTGCCAGTAGTGACCCCGGTGGGCAGCCCCAGCATTTT
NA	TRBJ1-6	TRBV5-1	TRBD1	CASSPTGGNSPLHF	TGCGCCAGCAGCCCCACAGGGGGCAATTCACCCCTCCACTTT
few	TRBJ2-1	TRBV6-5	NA	CASEDRYNEQFF	TGTGCCAGCGAAGACAGATACAATGAGCAGTTCTTC
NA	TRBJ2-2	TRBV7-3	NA	CASSARQYTGELFF	TGTGCCAGCAGCGCGCGACAGTACACCGGGGAGCTGTTTTTT
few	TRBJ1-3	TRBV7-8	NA	CASSLAGLYGNTIYF	TGTGCCAGCAGCTTAGCAGGGTTATACGGAAACACCATATATTTT
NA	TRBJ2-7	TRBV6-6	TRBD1	CAISGQGYEQYF	TGTGCCATCAGTGGACAGGGTTACGAGCAGTACTTC
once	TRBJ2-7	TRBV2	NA	CASSEANRVSYEQYF	TGTGCCAGCAGTGAAGCAAACAGGGTATCCTACGAGCAGTACTTC
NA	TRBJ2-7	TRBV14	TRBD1	CASSPTGTGTSYEQYF	TGTGCCAGCAGCCCGACCGGGACAGGGACCTCCTACGAGCAGTACTTC
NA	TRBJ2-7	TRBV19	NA	CASSHRAKHGVYEQYF	TGTGCCAGTAGTCATCGGGCAAAACACGGGGTTTACGAGCAGTACTTC
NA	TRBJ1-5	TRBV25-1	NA	CASSESRTDQPQHF	TGTGCCAGCAGTGAGTCCAGGACGGATCAGCCCCAGCATTTT
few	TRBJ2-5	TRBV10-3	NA	CAISPGIQETQYF	TGTGCCATCAGCCCCGGGATCCAAGAGACCCAGTACTTC
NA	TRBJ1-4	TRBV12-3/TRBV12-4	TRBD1	CASSLDRDRVEKLFF	TGTGCCAGCAGTTTAGATAGGGACAGGGTTGAAAAACTGTTTTTT
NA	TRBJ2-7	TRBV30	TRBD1	CASSPRQGRPYEQYF	TGTGCCAGTAGTCCCCGACAGGGTCGCCCCTACGAGCAGTACTTC
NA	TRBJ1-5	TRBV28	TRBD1	CASSLNRGSNQPQHF	TGTGCCAGCAGTTTGAACAGGGGTAGCAATCAGCCCCAGCATTTT
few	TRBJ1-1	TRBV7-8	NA	CASSLKAVGTTEAFF	TGTGCCAGCAGCTTAAAAGCGGTGGGGACCACTGAAGCTTTCTTT
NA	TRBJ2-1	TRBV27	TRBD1	CASRDRSTGSNEQFF	TGTGCCAGCAGGGACCGGTCGACAGGGTCTAATGAGCAGTTCTTC
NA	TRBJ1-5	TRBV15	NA	CATSRDYGFGNNQPQHF	TGTGCCACCAGCAGAGATTACGGGTTTGGAAACAATCAGCCCCAGCATTTT
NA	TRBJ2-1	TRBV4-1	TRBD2	CASSQDHSSGRRFF	TGCGCCAGCAGCCAAGATCATTCTAGCGGGAGACGGTTCTTC
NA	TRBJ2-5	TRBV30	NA	CAWSVGQETQYF	TGTGCCTGGAGTGTAGGCCAAGAGACCCAGTACTTC
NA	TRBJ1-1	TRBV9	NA	CASSAGFGTEAFF	TGTGCCAGCAGTGCAGGGTTTGGCACTGAAGCTTTCTTT
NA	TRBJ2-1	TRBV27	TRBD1	CASSWGQTYEQFF	TGTGCCAGCAGTTGGGGACAGACCTACGAGCAGTTCTTC
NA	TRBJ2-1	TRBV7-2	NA	CASSPITDSNEQFF	TGTGCCAGCAGCCCGATTACGGATAGTAATGAGCAGTTCTTC
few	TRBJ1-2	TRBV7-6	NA	CASSLGEVGRTYGYTF	TGTGCCAGCAGCTTAGGAGAGGTGGGGCGGACATATGGCTACACCTTC
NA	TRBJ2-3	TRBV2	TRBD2	CASSVAPTSGDWTDTQYF	TGTGCCAGCAGCGTAGCTCCGACTAGCGGGGATTGGACAGATACGCAGTATTTT
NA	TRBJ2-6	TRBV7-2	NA	CASRSRGANVLTF	TGTGCCAGTAGATCCCGTGGGGCCAACGTCCTGACTTTC